This T cell receptor beta chain comes out of a study of cytomegalovirus exposure and HLA in healthy donors. Amplification used 60 Vbeta primers and 13 Jbeta primers. The data were produced by immunoSEQ multiplex PCR, yet TCRdb's version contains in-frame clones alone and is incomplete. The profile shows about 120,000 clones, roughly two thirds of them singletons. Input material: PBMCs. This clonotype originated in a man aged 30 to 45 in good health and CMV-seropositive.

CDR3 sequence reads: CASSRQFYQPQHF. DNA of the CDR3: TGTGCCAGCAGTCGACAGTTCTATCAGCCCCAGCATTTT. The V gene is TRBV2, the J gene TRBJ1-5; weak D call: TRBD1 (5 bases). Germline V gene data show CDR1 as SNHLY and CDR2 as FYNNEI. This CDR3 contains 13 residues. V was trimmed by 5 bases and J by 5 bases, leaving 10 bases between them.